This entry features one T cell receptor beta chain sequence. This clone has only a few counts. This receptor's antigen is unknown. Base quality data are lacking; no much larger clone is found one base away. This record comes from a study of the immune and genomic landscape of osteosarcoma (dated by TCRdb to 2020 to 2022). With regard to the full study: A total of about 50 pediatric and adult patients with high-grade osteosarcoma made up the overall cohort, and the median age at diagnosis was approximately 30 years (range about 5-81). The osteosarcoma immunogenomic landscape was characterized by integrating TCR sequencing results with transcriptome, protein array and immunostaining data. An explanation for the limited clinical activity of immune checkpoint inhibitors in osteosarcoma was sought in the study. The cohort was enriched for poor-risk disease, with around 77% showing unfavorable pathologic response to standard therapy and approximately 67% deceased. In the overall cohort, 60% of patients were male, and localized disease at diagnosis was presented by 75% to 85% of patients. Each of a few patients provided a couple of samples from the same tumor site. To define immunogenic potential, the study profiled osteosarcoma specimens using whole genome, RNA and T-cell receptor sequencing, along with immunohistochemistry and reverse phase protein arrays. General findings and caveats noted by the study authors: Higher TCR productive clonality was observed in the immune-hot C3 cluster than in the cold C1 cluster, although TCR productive clonality remained low overall. Overall, productive TCR clonality was low, with a mean of 0.09 and a maximum of 0.3, which suggests limited clonal expansion of T cells. Rather than matched normal tissue, external data from normal skin and healthy peripheral blood provided the clonality benchmarks. Matched blood was collected from only two patients, alongside the frozen tumor specimens. In five cases, the repertoire was dominated by a single hyperexpanded clone, and fewer than 100 T-cell clonotypes were detected in all five cases. Sample size was not determined by any statistical method, because osteosarcoma is rare and every possible sample was collected.

Specimens were post-treatment primary, local recurrence and metastasis tumors from poor-prognosis patients. CDR1 LNHDA and CDR2 SQIVND are derived from the germline V gene (reference sequence). The CDR3, from cysteine to phenylalanine, totals 16 residues. The read is trimmed to its CDR3 DNA, 48 bases read in frame from base 1. Relative to germline, V is missing 9 bases and J is missing 9 bases, with 15 bases of the junction outside any gene match. TCR beta chain CDR3 regions were immunosequenced with the ImmunoSEQ Assay (Adaptive Biotechnologies). Under the source paper's analysis protocol: The ImmunoSEQ Analyzer platform was used to export TCRB rearrangements, read counts, read proportions and gene usage. T-cell clonality was calculated from productive rearrangements as 1 minus Pielou's evenness. Clonal space homeostasis binned clonotypes as rare, small, medium, large or hyperexpanded (0.01 to 1 of the repertoire). TCR productive clonality was compared across immune clusters C1, C2 and C3 using the Wilcoxon rank sum test. This is the immuneACCESS table as TCRdb keeps it, with only in-frame sequences that have V and J called. A part of the clones is gone; compared with another copy, unresolved V genes explain less than half, and the rest is unexplained. V and J calls and clone size come straight from that table; D and trimming were deduced from the DNA. This sample comprises 10,000 to 12,000 clones, approximately 64% of them detected only once. The ten largest make up 18% of the sample.

Material for sequencing was osteosarcoma tumor tissue from the lung. This TCR was recovered from a human donor with osteosarcoma. The rearrangement joined TRBV19 to TRBJ2-6; 9 of the junction bases match TRBD1. The CDR3 in this case is CASMGGQGQKVNVLTF. Here is the DNA: TGTGCCAGCATGGGGGGACAGGGCCAAAAAGTCAACGTCCTGACTTTC.